This T cell receptor (beta chain) originates from a study of early T cells in non-severe SARS-CoV-2 infection. Study-level information: Alpha and beta chains were unpaired, from unsorted whole-blood bulk RNA. General study points: Database matching using VDJdb favored anti-spike CD8 responses, with private and CD4 specificities left missing.

There are many counts of this clonotype. Its target is not known. Germline CDR1 and CDR2: SGHRS and YFSETQ. The ends were cut back, 0 bases at V and 0 bases at J, with 7 bases in the middle. The CDR3 length is 15 residues. Attached unique molecular identifiers marked individual cDNA molecules. TCRdb reprocessed the 5' RACE reads via MiXCR and lists one record per CDR3 protein. The table lists about 50,000 distinct CDR3 sequences, about a tenth of them singletons. The genes are TRBV5-1 and TRBJ1-3; D call uncertain. Source material: whole blood. The sequence was collected from an adult who was a healthcare worker with PCR-confirmed SARS-CoV-2 infection or an uninfected control (not recorded which). The DNA of the CDR3 is TGCGCCAGCAGCTTGGTAGGCAGCTCTGGAAACACCATATATTTT. Translated, it gives CASSLVGSSGNTIYF.